Shown below are 22 T cell receptor beta chains from a single sample sequenced in a study of blood T cell repertoires in COVID-19. The data were produced by immunoSEQ multiplex PCR, yet TCRdb's version contains in-frame clones alone and is incomplete. The sample records about 350,000 clones, 88% being singletons. The sequenced material came from PBMCs or T cells enriched from blood (not recorded which). These receptors all come from a woman aged 25-40 years who had been exposed to COVID-19.

This clone was seen only once. V is TRBV9 and J is TRBJ2-5, with D possibly being TRBD2 (6 bases). The germline V gene encodes CDR1 SGDLS and CDR2 YYNGEE. V lost 0 bases to trimming and J lost 5 bases, with 8 bases between them. The CDR3 length is 13 residues. The CDR3 spells CASSVEGRETQYF. CDR3 DNA: TGTGCCAGCAGCGTAGAAGGGAGGGAGACCCAGTACTTC. Based on the CDR3 plus reference TRBV9 and TRBJ2-5, the full variable domain is DSGVTQTPKHLITATGQRVTLRCSPRSGDLSVYWYQQSLDQGLQFLIQYYNGEERAKGNILERFSAQQFPDLHSELNLSSLELGDSALYFCASSVEGRETQYFGPGTRLLVL.

The CDR3 protein is CAMKTGTVAYEQYF. CDR3 nucleotide sequence: TGTGCCATGAAAACCGGGACAGTGGCCTACGAGCAGTACTTC. V usage is TRBV24-1 and J usage is TRBJ2-7, with 7 bases aligning to TRBD1. The junction had 11 bases not matched to a gene; V was cut back by 11 bases and J by 2 bases. This CDR3 has 14 amino acids. Per the germline V gene, CDR1 is KGHDR and CDR2 is SFDVKD.

The chain employs TRBV19 and TRBJ2-3, with 9 nucleotides matching TRBD1. The CDR3 is 16 amino acids. Trimming removed 1 base from V and 1 base from J; junction bases left unmatched: 3. CDR1 and CDR2 from the germline V gene are LNHDA and SQIVND (reference sequence). CDR3: CASSIAGQGRTDTQYF. The CDR3 nucleotides are TGTGCCAGTAGTATAGCGGGACAGGGACGCACAGATACGCAGTATTTT. Supplemented by reference TRBV19 and TRBJ2-3, the full variable domain reads DGGITQSPKYLFRKEGQNVTLSCEQNLNHDAMYWYRQDPGQGLRLIYYSQIVNDFQKGDIAEGYSVSREKKESFPLTVTSAQKNPTAFYLCASSIAGQGRTDTQYFGPGTRLTVL.

V gene TRBV7-3 combines with J gene TRBJ1-1; 10 bases map to TRBD1. The CDR3 spans 13 residues. CDR1 is SGHTA, CDR2 FQGTGA, per germline. V was pared by 8 bases and J by 6 bases, with 6 bases of the junction left unmatched. CDR3 bases: TGTGCCAGCTCGGGACAGGGGTTCGCTGAAGCTTTCTTT. It is translated as CASSGQGFAEAFF.

This chain uses TRBV7-3 with TRBJ2-5, with D possibly TRBD1 on 5 matching bases. Trimming pared 1 base from V and 2 bases from J, leaving 11 bases between. Germline V gene lookup returns CDR1 SGHTA and CDR2 FQGTGA. This CDR3 contains 15 residues. DNA of the CDR3: TGTGCCAGCAGCTTAAGGGCAGGGTGGCAAGAGACCCAGTACTTC. It specifies CASSLRAGWQETQYF.

The gene calls are TRBV29-1 and TRBJ2-2; 11 bases are shared with TRBD2. CDR1 and CDR2 (germline): SQVTM, ANQGSEA. Trimming cost V 7 bases and J 2 bases; bases outside gene matches: 3. The CDR3 is 14 residues long. The CDR3 reads CSAGLAGNTGELFF. CDR3 DNA sequence: TGCAGCGCCGGACTAGCGGGTAACACCGGGGAGCTGTTTTTT.

J is TRBJ2-7 and V is TRBV15; D may be TRBD2 (5 bases). Trimming removed 0 bases from V and 3 bases from J, with 15 bases in between. Looked up from germline, CDR1 is LNHNV and CDR2 is YYDKDF (reference sequence). The CDR3 sequence is 16 residues long. The chain's CDR3 is CATSRDPRLADYEQYF. The CDR3 region has the DNA TGTGCCACCAGCAGAGATCCGCGGCTAGCCGACTACGAGCAGTACTTC.

The rearrangement joins TRBV11-1 to TRBJ2-3; perhaps TRBD1 as D (6 bases). Germline V gives CDR1 SGHAT, CDR2 FQDESV (reference sequence). The CDR3 has 15 amino acids. Between the trimmed V and J ends, which lost 4 bases and 6 bases, there was a span of 17 bases. Here the CDR3 DNA reads TGTGCCAGCAGCTCCGCCGAATGGGGGCGTGATACGCAGTATTTT. It yields the protein CASSSAEWGRDTQYF.

V is TRBV19 and J is TRBJ2-1, with 8 bases fitting TRBD2. Germline-derived CDR1 and CDR2 are LNHDA and SQIVND (reference sequence). This CDR3 is 14 amino acids long. The trim removed 8 bases at V and 4 bases at J, leaving 7 bases unmatched. CDR3: CASAYGLAYNEQFF. The CDR3 DNA sequence: TGTGCCAGTGCCTATGGACTAGCTTACAATGAGCAGTTCTTC.

The V and J genes are TRBV19 and TRBJ2-2; 10 nucleotides line up with TRBD2. Trimming took 0 bases from V and 5 from J; bases not matched to a gene: 6. The CDR3 extends over 17 amino acids. Germline CDR1 LNHDA, CDR2 SQIVND (reference sequence). The CDR3 loop is CASSIDIGSGRTGELFF. CDR3 DNA sequence: TGTGCCAGTAGTATAGATATTGGTAGCGGGAGGACCGGGGAGCTGTTTTTT.

The chain combines TRBV11-2 with TRBJ1-1; D ambiguous. V lost 2 bases and J 2 bases, leaving 12 bases between the germline ends. Per the germline V gene, CDR1 is SGHAT and CDR2 is FQNNGV. The CDR3 loop spans 15 amino acids. This CDR3 reads CASSLRRVGNTEAFF. The CDR3 DNA reads TGTGCCAGCAGCTTAAGACGGGTAGGAAACACTGAAGCTTTCTTT. The complete variable domain, with remaining parts taken from reference TRBV11-2 and TRBJ1-1, reads EAGVAQSPRYKIIEKRQSVAFWCNPISGHATLYWYQQILGQGPKLLIQFQNNGVVDDSQLPKDRFSAERLKGVDSTLKIQPAKLEDSAVYLCASSLRRVGNTEAFFGQGTRLTVV.

V and J are TRBV7-3 and TRBJ1-2, with TRBD1 matching over 7 bases. CDR3 length: 13 amino acids. Germline CDR1 and CDR2: SGHTA and FQGTGA. With V trimmed by 5 bases and J by 4 bases, 4 bases remained unmatched. CDR3 sequence: CASSPGTVYGYTF. As DNA, the CDR3 is TGTGCCAGCAGCCCAGGGACAGTCTATGGCTACACCTTC.

This clone was counted a single time. The rearrangement joins TRBV24-1 to TRBJ2-1; possibly TRBD2 for D (6 bases). In germline, CDR1 is KGHDR, CDR2 SFDVKD. This CDR3 spans 13 amino acids. The V and J ends lost 8 bases and 2 bases respectively, with 9 bases between them. CDR3 protein: CATTGEAYNEQFF. The CDR3 nucleotides are TGTGCCACCACCGGGGAGGCCTACAATGAGCAGTTCTTC.

The V call is TRBV5-4, the J call TRBJ2-1; TRBD2 agrees at 10 bases. CDR1 is SGHNT, CDR2 YYREEE, per germline (reference sequence). V lost 0 bases, J lost 4 bases, and 4 bases stayed unmatched. The CDR3 is 16 amino acids. The CDR3 spells CASSLGSSGGYNEQFF. DNA of the CDR3: TGTGCCAGCAGCTTGGGCTCTAGCGGGGGATACAATGAGCAGTTCTTC.

The chain is built from TRBV7-2 and TRBJ1-2; D gene unclear. Per germline, CDR1 SGHTA and CDR2 FQGNSA. The germline V and J ends were trimmed by 2 bases and 2 bases, with 6 bases remaining between them. The CDR3 runs 13 residues. CDR3 amino acids: CASSLSVNYGYTF. CDR3 DNA: TGTGCCAGCAGCTTATCTGTGAACTATGGCTACACCTTC.

This rearrangement joins TRBV5-4 to TRBJ1-4; 11 bases fit TRBD1. This CDR3 has 17 amino acids. The V gene end was trimmed by 5 bases and the J gene end by 0 bases; junction bases not matched to a gene: 6. CDR1 and CDR2 (germline): SGHNT, YYREEE (reference sequence). This CDR3 is CASSSPGQGATNEKLFF. The DNA of the CDR3 is TGTGCCAGCAGTTCTCCGGGACAGGGGGCAACTAATGAAAAACTGTTTTTT.

V gene TRBV18 combines with J gene TRBJ2-3; D is possibly TRBD1 (6 bases). The CDR3 loop spans 16 amino acids. V lost 2 bases and J lost 0, with 12 bases in between. The germline V gene encodes CDR1 KGHSH and CDR2 LQKENI. The DNA of the CDR3 is TGTGCCAGCTCACCATCCGGACAGTCTAGCACAGATACGCAGTATTTT. Amino acid sequence: CASSPSGQSSTDTQYF.

The chain uses TRBV19 and TRBJ1-5, with 9 bases identical to TRBD1. This CDR3 region has 16 residues. The germline V gene has CDR1 LNHDA and CDR2 SQIVND (reference sequence). The V gene end was trimmed by 6 bases and the J gene end by 7 bases; junction bases not matched to a gene: 13. The CDR3 reads CASSSQGQGGWQPQHF. In DNA form, the CDR3 reads TGTGCCAGTAGCTCCCAGGGACAGGGAGGTTGGCAGCCCCAGCATTTT.

This clone showed up just once. The chain recombines TRBV5-5 with TRBJ2-7, with a weak D call TRBD1 (6 bases). Germline CDR1 and CDR2: SGHKS and YYEKEE (reference sequence). V shed 4 bases and J shed 1 base, with 18 bases lying between them. This CDR3 comprises 16 residues. The CDR3 sequence: CASSLVAGVMSYEQYF. The CDR3 nucleotides are TGTGCCAGCAGCCTGGTGGCAGGGGTCATGTCCTACGAGCAGTACTTC.

This clone was recorded only once. The chain has TRBV29-1 and TRBJ1-5, with D possibly matching TRBD1 (5 bases). The germline CDR1 and CDR2 sequences are SQVTM and ANQGSEA. The V gene lost 4 bases and the J gene lost 6 bases, with 13 bases spanning the gap. The CDR3 length is 13 residues. CDR3 residues: CSVARGVGQPQHF. The CDR3 nucleotides are TGCAGCGTTGCACGGGGGGTCGGTCAGCCCCAGCATTTT.

This clone has just one count. The chain recombines TRBV7-2 with TRBJ2-7; D might be TRBD2 (5 bases). The V end was cut by 5 bases, the J end by 0 bases, with 17 bases between. The CDR3 loop spans 16 amino acids. Germline V gene lookup returns CDR1 SGHTA and CDR2 FQGNSA. The CDR3 nucleotides read TGTGCCAGCAGCCACGCCCCAGGACTGGCCTCCTACGAGCAGTACTTC. It encodes CASSHAPGLASYEQYF.

In this sample, this clone turned up once. Germline is not matched at one junction end, which may reflect a read error. The chain combines TRBV18 with TRBJ2-1; TRBD1 aligns across 9 bases. Germline CDR1 reads KGHSH; CDR2 reads LQKENI. The CDR3 spans 15 residues. The CDR3 loop is CASSPQGALDNEQFF. The CDR3 DNA is TGTGCCAGCTCGCCACAGGGGGCGTTGGACAATGAGCAGTTCTTC.